This TCR beta chain was sequenced in a study of CD8 T cells in Susac syndrome. Germline loops: CDR1 SNHLY, CDR2 FYNNEI. Trimming stripped 6 bases from V and 7 bases from J, with 5 bases between. This CDR3 has 10 residues. Random-hexamer reverse transcription was applied to about 0.45 to 1 ug RNA. One entry per CDR3 protein, called by TCRdb with MiXCR from the immunoSEQ multiplex PCR reads. The table has under 250,000 distinct CDR3 sequences, roughly 93% seen once; the top ten hold 0.07% to 0.09%. The clonotype was recovered from a human donor with multiple sclerosis. The sample consisted of CD4+ T cells from PBMCs. The V gene is TRBV2, the J gene TRBJ2-3, with D hard to call. The CDR3 DNA follows: TGTGCCAGCAGCGTGAATACGCAGTATTTT. Translation gives CASSVNTQYF.